These 31 T cell receptor beta chains originate from one sample sequenced in a study of tissue T cells after allogeneic stem cell transplantation. The table came from immunoSEQ multiplex PCR; TCRdb's copy has only in-frame clones and leaves some out. The sample has some 22,000 clones; 69% are singletons. The sequenced sample was blood. The receptor set was obtained from a female BALB/c mouse in good health. The strain's MHC: H2-d.

Comments on this clone: The gene symbols are mouse symbols. The CDR3 goes on 1 residue after the read ends, and that part is filled in from the germline J gene. This chain links TRBV14 with TRBJ2-7; D gene ambiguous. The V gene lost 1 base and the J gene lost 0 bases, with 8 bases spanning the gap. The CDR3 has 14 residues. The germline V gene has CDR1 SGHDT and CDR2 FRDEAV. The sequenced CDR3 bases are TGTGCCAGCAGTTTCGACTCAAGCTCCTATGAACAGTAC. It translates to CASSFDSSSYEQY. The whole CDR3 protein reads CASSFDSSSYEQYF. Looking up the rest from reference TRBV14 and TRBJ2-7 gives the full variable domain: EAGVTQSPRYAVLQEGQAVSFWCDPISGHDTLYWYQQPRDQGPQLLVYFRDEAVIDNSQLPSDRFSAVRPKGTNSTLKIQSAKQGDTATYLCASSFDSSSYEQYFGPGTRLTVL.

This clone was observed once. The germline and genes are mouse ones. The read comes to an end 1 residue before the CDR3 does, leaving the germline J gene to fill in the end. This sequence joins TRBV19 and TRBJ1-2; maybe TRBD1 (6 bases). The CDR3 is 14 residues long. Trimming pared 4 bases from V and 2 bases from J, leaving 12 bases between. Germline CDR1 and CDR2: FNHDT and SITEND (reference sequence). Incomplete CDR3 DNA: TGTGCCAGCAGTGTAGGGGGACCCAACTCCGACTACACC. It yields the protein CASSVGGPNSDYT. The entire CDR3 protein is CASSVGGPNSDYTF.

With respect to this clone: Here the gene names and germline are mouse. The DNA ends 1 residue before the CDR3 does, and the rest of the CDR3 is filled in from the germline J gene. The chain employs TRBV13-1 and TRBJ2-5, with TRBD1 matching 8 bases. The germline V gene has CDR1 NSHNY and CDR2 SYGAGN. With 6 bases clipped from V and 2 bases from J, the junction kept 5 bases outside the gene matches. The CDR3 spans 14 residues. CDR3 DNA, as far as it was read: TGTGCCAGCACCAGGGGGCGCCGCCAAGACACCCAGTAC. Amino acid sequence: CASTRGRRQDTQY. The full CDR3 reads CASTRGRRQDTQYF.

Points on this clone: Genes and germline come from the mouse. The read stops 1 residue short of the end of the CDR3; the missing end is completed from the germline J gene. The chain is built from TRBV13-1 and TRBJ1-2; perhaps TRBD1 as D (5 bases). This CDR3 comprises 15 residues. The germline gives CDR1 NSHNY, CDR2 SYGAGN. V lost 0 bases and J 1 base, leaving 10 bases between the germline ends. The part of the CDR3 DNA that was read is TGTGCCAGCAGTGATGCTCAGGGAAGAAACTCCGACTACACC. It translates to CASSDAQGRNSDYT. The CDR3 as a whole reads CASSDAQGRNSDYTF.

This clone has a handful of counts. The gene symbols are mouse symbols. The read comes to an end 1 residue before the CDR3 does, leaving the germline J gene to fill in the end. The chain uses TRBV1 and TRBJ2-4; a possible D gene is TRBD2 (5 bases). This CDR3 contains 13 residues. V was shortened by 1 base and J by 4 bases, with 6 bases between the two germline ends. CDR1 NSQYPW and CDR2 LRSPGD come from the germline V gene (reference sequence). The chain's CDR3 is CTCSAAGKNTLYF. Incomplete CDR3 DNA: TGCACCTGCAGTGCAGCTGGGAAAAACACCTTGTAC.

Concerning this clone itself: Germline and genes here are mouse. CDR3 residues: CASSLLGDQNTLYF. The sequenced CDR3 bases are TGTGCCAGCAGTTTACTGGGGGATCAAAACACCTTGTAC. V is TRBV4 and J is TRBJ2-4; 8 nucleotides match TRBD2. The read stops 1 residue short of the end of the CDR3; the missing end is completed from the germline J gene. The CDR3 is 14 amino acids. Trimming removed 6 bases from V and 2 bases from J; junction bases left unmatched: 4. The germline gives CDR1 LGHDT, CDR2 YNNKQL (reference sequence).

Turning to this clone: Mouse names are used for the genes. The read ends 1 residue shy of where the CDR3 ends; the end is completed using the germline J gene. The chain uses TRBV24 and TRBJ2-1, with 8 bases lining up with TRBD2. This CDR3 has 16 residues. Unmatched junction bases numbered 8, after V lost 4 bases and J lost 3 bases. Germline CDR1 reads KGHTA; CDR2 reads FRNEEI. The covered CDR3 bases are TGTGCCAGCAGTCCCCCTGACTGGGGTTTCTATGCTGAGCAGTTC. It is translated as CASSPPDWGFYAEQF. The whole CDR3 is CASSPPDWGFYAEQFF.

Turning to this clone: Mouse germline and gene names are used. The part of the CDR3 DNA that was read is TGTGCCAGCGGTGGCCGGGACAACCGCAACGAAAGATTATTT. Its protein product is CASGGRDNRNERLF. The complete CDR3 protein is CASGGRDNRNERLFF. The chain has TRBV13-2 and TRBJ1-4; D is perhaps TRBD1 (6 bases). The CDR3 end is not reached by the read, which stops 1 residue before it; the germline J gene fills it in. The CDR3 extends over 15 amino acids. V gave up 3 bases and J gave up 4 bases, with 13 bases separating them. Germline loops: CDR1 NNHNN, CDR2 SYGAGS (reference sequence).

Points on this clone: Gene names denote mouse genes. The CDR3 goes on 1 residue after the read ends, and that part is filled in from the germline J gene. The chain couples TRBV17 to TRBJ1-1, with 7 bases that match TRBD1. CDR1 is MNHDT, CDR2 YYDKIL, per germline. The CDR3 is 12 amino acids. Trimming at V came to 3 bases and at J to 10 bases, leaving 5 bases not matched to a gene. The CDR3 bases that were read are TGTGCTAGCAGTAGTTTTCAGGGGGGAGTCTTC. Protein product: CASSSFQGGVF. The full CDR3 sequence reads CASSSFQGGVFF.

As for this clone: Mouse gene names apply. The read gets to within 1 residue of the CDR3 end, and the germline J gene fills in the rest. V usage is TRBV14 and J usage is TRBJ2-5; tentatively, D is TRBD2 (6 bases). V lost 2 bases, J lost 0 bases, and 7 bases lay in between. Germline-derived CDR1 and CDR2 are SGHDT and FRDEAV. CDR3 length: 14 amino acids. The CDR3 here is CASSLWGNQDTQYF. CDR3 DNA (partial): TGTGCCAGCAGTTTATGGGGGAACCAAGACACCCAGTAC.

This clone occurred a few times. Gene names follow the mouse nomenclature. Sequencing ends 1 residue short of the CDR3 end; the germline J gene provides the rest. The V gene is TRBV19, the J gene TRBJ1-2; weak D call: TRBD1 (5 bases). Germline lookup yields CDR1 FNHDT and CDR2 SITEND (reference sequence). V shed 0 bases and J shed 0 bases, with 6 bases lying between them. The CDR3 spans 14 residues. CDR3 DNA, as far as it was read: TGTGCCAGCAGTATAGGGACATCAAACTCCGACTACACC. This gives the protein CASSIGTSNSDYT. The whole CDR3 region reads CASSIGTSNSDYTF.

About this clone: These gene names are mouse names. The CDR3 extends 1 residue past the end of the read, so its final part is completed from the germline J gene. This chain connects TRBV1 to TRBJ1-4; D ambiguous. The CDR3 is 16 residues long. With 0 bases removed from V and 5 bases from J, the gap between germline ends came to 13 bases. Germline V CDR1 and CDR2: NSQYPW, LRSPGD (reference sequence). The CDR3 bases that were read are TGCACCTGCAGTGCAGATGTAACAATCTCTAACGAAAGATTATTT. It specifies CTCSADVTISNERLF. The full CDR3 protein is CTCSADVTISNERLFF.

This clone occurred a few times. The genes and germline here are from mouse. The CDR3 end is not reached by the read, which stops 1 residue before it; the germline J gene fills it in. The V and J genes are TRBV31 and TRBJ2-7; D unresolved. CDR1 and CDR2 from the germline V gene are GKSSPN and SITVG. This CDR3 comprises 11 residues. The V gene lost 0 bases and the J gene lost 3 bases, with 3 bases spanning the gap. CDR3 sequence reads: CAWSLHYEQYF. The sequenced part of the CDR3 DNA is TGTGCCTGGAGTCTACACTATGAACAGTAC.

Concerning this clone: Genes here carry mouse names. The read halts 1 residue ahead of the CDR3 end, with the missing end drawn from the germline J gene. The V gene is TRBV13-2, the J gene TRBJ2-4; 7 nucleotides line up with TRBD2. This CDR3 contains 12 residues. V lost 2 bases and J lost 6; bases outside the gene matches: 0. CDR1 NNHNN and CDR2 SYGAGS come from the germline V gene (reference sequence). Incomplete CDR3 DNA: TGTGCCAGCGGTGACTGGGGGAACACCTTGTAC. It specifies CASGDWGNTLY. The full CDR3 sequence reads CASGDWGNTLYF.

Concerning this clone itself: The listed genes are named as in mouse. The CDR3 loop reads CASGDDWGSNTGQLYF. The sequenced part of the CDR3 DNA is TGTGCCAGCGGTGATGATTGGGGGTCAAACACCGGGCAGCTCTAC. The chain links TRBV13-2 to TRBJ2-2, with D possibly TRBD2 on 6 matching bases. The read is 1 residue too short to cover the CDR3 end, so that end is filled in from the germline J gene. The V gene lost 0 bases and the J gene lost 0 bases, with 9 bases spanning the gap. Germline loops: CDR1 NNHNN, CDR2 SYGAGS (reference sequence). This CDR3 spans 16 amino acids.

To note about this clone: All gene names here are mouse names. The read ends 1 residue shy of where the CDR3 ends; the end is completed using the germline J gene. This rearrangement joins TRBV13-2 to TRBJ1-4, with D unclear. Trimming shortened V by 2 bases and J by 0 bases, and 8 bases separated the two germline ends. CDR1 NNHNN and CDR2 SYGAGS come from the germline V gene (reference sequence). The CDR3 has 15 amino acids. CDR3 residues: CASGDRKISNERLFF. The sequenced CDR3 bases are TGTGCCAGCGGTGACAGAAAAATTTCCAACGAAAGATTATTT.

This clone was counted once. Gene labels here are mouse ones. The read ends 1 residue shy of where the CDR3 ends; the end is completed using the germline J gene. The J gene is TRBJ1-2, the V gene TRBV20, with no clear D. Trimming stripped 1 base from V and 1 base from J, with 4 bases between. Germline V gene data show CDR1 as GFQATS and CDR2 as STVNSAI. The CDR3 extends over 12 amino acids. The DNA read from the CDR3 is TGTGGTGCTAGGGGACAAAACTCCGACTACACC. It yields the protein CGARGQNSDYT. In full, the CDR3 is CGARGQNSDYTF. The full variable domain, in which reference TRBV20 and TRBJ1-2 provide the parts outside the CDR3, is GALVYQYPRRTICKSGTSMRMECQAVGFQATSVAWYRQSPQKTFELIALSTVNSAIKYEQNFTQEKFPISHPNLSFSSMTVLNAYLEDRGLYLCGARGQNSDYTFGSGTRLLVI.

In this sample, this clone turned up a few times. All gene names here are mouse names. From the germline J gene comes the end of the CDR3, since the read stops 1 residue before it. The chain couples TRBV2 to TRBJ2-7, with D possibly TRBD2 on 7 matching bases. From germline, CDR1 is LGHNA and CDR2 YSYQKL. CDR3 length: 14 amino acids. Trimming left V 3 bases short and J 2 bases short, with 11 bases between. The CDR3 protein is CASSQGGAPYEQYF. The CDR3 DNA, read in part, is TGTGCCAGCAGCCAGGGGGGCGCCCCCTATGAACAGTAC.

Remarks on this clone: Gene names and germline refer to mouse. The read ends 1 residue shy of where the CDR3 ends; the end is completed using the germline J gene. The V and J genes are TRBV20 and TRBJ2-1; 9 bases align to TRBD2. V gave up 6 bases and J gave up 3 bases; unmatched junction bases: 3. CDR1 and CDR2 (germline): GFQATS, STVNSAI. CDR3 size: 13 residues. CDR3 DNA, as far as it was read: TGTGGTGCCAAGACTGGGGGCTATGCTGAGCAGTTC. Protein product: CGAKTGGYAEQF. The whole CDR3 is CGAKTGGYAEQFF.

This clone has only a few counts. The germline and genes are mouse ones. From the germline J gene comes the end of the CDR3, since the read stops 1 residue before it. The rearrangement uses TRBV2 and TRBJ2-7, with TRBD2 identical over 11 bases. J was trimmed by 3 bases and V by 3 bases; bases with no gene match: 1. CDR3 length: 14 residues. CDR1 and CDR2 from the germline V gene are LGHNA and YSYQKL. This chain's CDR3 is CASSHGLGGYEQYF. CDR3 DNA (partial): TGTGCCAGCAGCCACGGACTGGGGGGCTATGAACAGTAC.

A note on this clone: Gene names denote mouse genes. The DNA read from the CDR3 is TGTGCCAGCGGTGATGTACAGTATAATTCGCCCCTCTAC. This codes for CASGDVQYNSPLY. The full CDR3 sequence reads CASGDVQYNSPLYF. The genes are TRBV13-2 and TRBJ1-6; no firm D call. The read is 1 residue too short to cover the CDR3 end, so that end is filled in from the germline J gene. TRBJ1-6 is designated an ORF whose function remains uncertain. Germline values: CDR1 NNHNN, CDR2 SYGAGS (reference sequence). The CDR3 sequence is 14 residues long. Trimming stripped 0 bases from V and 4 bases from J, with 5 bases between.

The sample holds a few counts of this clone. Mouse names are used for the genes. The read is 1 residue too short to cover the CDR3 end, so that end is filled in from the germline J gene. The chain employs TRBV4 and TRBJ2-7; TRBD1 matches 8 bases. The germline V gene has CDR1 LGHDT and CDR2 YNNKQL (reference sequence). This CDR3 is built from 13 residues. V was clipped by 6 bases and J by 0 bases; unmatched bases: 1. The CDR3 here is CASRGQDSYEQYF. The part of the CDR3 DNA that was read is TGTGCCAGCAGGGGACAGGACTCCTATGAACAGTAC.

Details on this clone: The listed genes are named as in mouse. The read finishes 1 residue shy of the CDR3 end, and the germline J gene is used to complete it. The J gene is TRBJ1-3, the V gene TRBV13-2; 7 nucleotides align to TRBD1. J lost 0 bases, V lost 5 bases, and 8 bases had no gene match. The germline V gene encodes CDR1 NNHNN and CDR2 SYGAGS (reference sequence). The CDR3 runs to 16 residues. CDR3: CASGPQGTNSGNTLYF. The part of the CDR3 DNA that was read is TGTGCCAGCGGCCCACAGGGGACCAATTCTGGAAATACGCTCTAT.

Comment on this clone: Gene names are mouse gene names. The read comes to an end 1 residue before the CDR3 does, leaving the germline J gene to fill in the end. The chain has TRBV19 and TRBJ2-1; D not certain. V dropped 5 bases and J dropped 1 base, with 7 bases sitting between them. CDR1 is FNHDT, CDR2 SITEND, per germline (reference sequence). CDR3 length equals 13 residues. The covered CDR3 bases are TGTGCCAGCAGGCCAGGAAACTATGCTGAGCAGTTC. It specifies CASRPGNYAEQF. The CDR3, in full, reads CASRPGNYAEQFF.

For this clone: Any gene name here is a mouse gene name. The read comes to an end 1 residue before the CDR3 does, leaving the germline J gene to fill in the end. The genes are TRBV14 and TRBJ2-4; D is uncertain. The CDR3 spans 14 residues. CDR1 is SGHDT, CDR2 FRDEAV, per germline. V was pared by 5 bases and J by 2 bases, with 12 bases between. CDR3 DNA, as far as it was read: TGTGCCAGCAGGCTCGACAAAAATCAAAACACCTTGTAC. Amino acids: CASRLDKNQNTLY. The full CDR3 protein is CASRLDKNQNTLYF.

In its sample, this clone was seen once. Genes here carry mouse names. The CDR3 end is not reached by the read, which stops 1 residue before it; the germline J gene fills it in. The V gene is TRBV19, the J gene TRBJ2-1, with 9 nucleotides matching TRBD1. Germline loops: CDR1 FNHDT, CDR2 SITEND (reference sequence). Unmatched junction bases numbered 5, after V lost 4 bases and J lost 12 bases. The CDR3 length is 12 residues. This CDR3 reads CASSSGQGMQFF. The part of the CDR3 DNA that was read is TGTGCCAGCAGTTCGGGACAGGGAATGCAGTTC.

About this clone itself: Any gene name here is a mouse gene name. The missing CDR3 end, 1 residue past where the read stops, is filled in from the germline J gene. V usage is TRBV19 and J usage is TRBJ1-1, with D hard to call. Trimming removed 4 bases at V and 5 bases at J, with 9 bases between. Germline V lookup: CDR1 FNHDT, CDR2 SITEND (reference sequence). This CDR3 comprises 12 residues. The CDR3 sequence: CASSVDITEVFF. CDR3 DNA (partial): TGTGCCAGCAGTGTTGACATTACAGAAGTCTTC.

As concerns this clone: The gene symbols are mouse symbols. Read sequence stops 1 residue before the CDR3 end, and the germline J gene provides the missing end. The V and J genes are TRBV5 and TRBJ2-4; TRBD2 agrees at 8 bases. Germline-derived CDR1 and CDR2 are LGHNA and YNLKQL (reference sequence). V shed 2 bases and J 5 bases; nucleotides not matched to a gene: 9. The CDR3 contains 16 residues. Partial CDR3 DNA: TGTGCCAGCAGCCAACCCCAACTGGGGGAGGGAAACACCTTGTAC. Translation gives CASSQPQLGEGNTLY. The full CDR3 protein is CASSQPQLGEGNTLYF.

This clone was detected only once. Each gene name is a mouse one. The CDR3 extends 1 residue past the end of the read, so its final part is completed from the germline J gene. This rearrangement joins TRBV19 to TRBJ2-2; D is unresolved. V lost 5 bases, J lost 0 bases, and 5 bases lay in between. This CDR3 is 13 amino acids long. Germline-derived CDR1 and CDR2 are FNHDT and SITEND (reference sequence). The CDR3 is CASRWANTGQLYF. The sequenced part of the CDR3 DNA is TGTGCCAGCAGATGGGCAAACACCGGGCAGCTCTAC.

Notes on this clone: Gene names refer to mouse genes. The read ends 1 residue before the CDR3 terminus; that terminus is restored from the germline J gene. V is TRBV1 and J is TRBJ1-1; TRBD1 might be the D (6 bases). Trimming took 2 bases from V and 1 from J, leaving 11 bases between them. CDR1 NSQYPW and CDR2 LRSPGD come from the germline V gene (reference sequence). The CDR3 has 15 amino acids. The CDR3 reads CTCSATGTQNTEVFF. The DNA read from the CDR3 is TGCACCTGCAGTGCAACCGGGACACAAAACACAGAAGTCTTC.

As to this clone: Mouse gene names and germline throughout. The CDR3 end falls 1 residue outside the read, so it is completed with the germline J gene. The chain links TRBV13-3 to TRBJ1-1, with no clear D. The CDR3 loop spans 14 amino acids. Trimming removed 2 bases at V and 0 bases at J, with 8 bases between. Per germline, CDR1 NNHDY and CDR2 SYVADS. The sequenced CDR3 bases are TGTGCCAGCAGTGAAATGGGATCAAACACAGAAGTCTTC. Encoded protein: CASSEMGSNTEVF. Given in full, the CDR3 is CASSEMGSNTEVFF.